The clone carrying this T cell receptor beta chain was detected ten times or more. The antigen is not known. Multiplex PCR was performed with 32 V and 13 J primers, and it amplified TCR beta CDR3. TCRdb redid the calling of the multiplex PCR reads with MiXCR, one entry per CDR3 protein. Among about 10,000 distinct CDR3 sequences listed, 15% to 20% were seen once. For each sample, template was approximately 0.55 ug of bulk tumor genomic DNA. Several widely spaced biopsies per primary tumor were taken during surgery. The study cohort was described as untreated, and its members had newly diagnosed non-small cell lung cancer. They went on to have curative surgery. It was newly diagnosed non-small cell lung cancer patients having surgery with curative intent who served as donors. The CDR3 runs to 17 residues. Germline V gene lookup returns CDR1 DFQATT and CDR2 SNEGSKA (reference sequence). Trimming at V came to 6 bases and at J to 9 bases, leaving 21 bases not matched to a gene.

These data come from a study of immune heterogeneity within non-small cell lung tumors. Study-wide results and limits: Local T-cell clonality tracked local tumor mutational burden, showing a moderate yet significant relationship (R 0.3 to 0.35). Recurrence of identical dominant CDR3 beta clonotypes was observed across intrapatient tumor sites, concomitant with site-unique high-frequency clones. Between individual patients, the high-frequency T-cell receptor beta clonotypes largely differed.

Sequenced sample: lung tumor tissue. The receptor was isolated from a middle-aged man with non-small cell lung cancer. The genes are TRBV20-1 and TRBJ2-2; 8 bases are a match to TRBD2. The CDR3 sequence: CSAEVLRSGTGFWELFF. The CDR3 coding sequence is TGCAGTGCCGAAGTGCTACGTAGCGGGACTGGCTTTTGGGAGCTGTTTTTT.